Listed below are T cell receptor beta chains from one sample, sequenced in a study of CD8+ T cells in alopecia areata. TCRdb's copy holds only in-frame clones and misses some; the assay was immunoSEQ multiplex PCR. The table records fewer than 250,000 clones, roughly two fifths of them present only once. This specimen consisted of CD4+ T cells sorted from blood, obtained between weeks 30 and 35, from a patient treated with tofacitinib. Receptors originate from a human donor with alopecia areata. Both conserved end residues are part of each CDR3. A D gene is named only where the DNA matches it firmly. Rows may omit the clone size; those that give it use once, few, many or a size class.

J: TRBJ2-5
D: TRBD2
V: TRBV6-5
size: -
CDR3: CASSSEREGQETQYF
DNA: TGTGCCAGCAGTTCTGAGCGGGAGGGACAAGAGACCCAGTACTTC

J: TRBJ2-7
D: -
V: TRBV7-3
size: once
CDR3: CASSLRPGDTYEQYF
DNA: TGTGCCAGCAGCTTAAGGCCAGGGGATACCTACGAGCAGTACTTC

J: TRBJ1-4
D: -
V: TRBV27
size: -
CDR3: CASSLSPGIATNEKLFF
DNA: TGTGCCAGCAGTTTATCGCCAGGGATAGCAACTAATGAAAAACTGTTTTTT

J: TRBJ2-7
D: TRBD2
V: TRBV4-1
size: -
CDR3: CASSQPGLAVREQYF
DNA: TGCGCCAGCAGCCAACCGGGACTAGCGGTAAGGGAGCAGTACTTC

J: TRBJ1-1
D: -
V: TRBV6-5
size: -
CDR3: CASSYGVPNTEAFF
DNA: TGTGCCAGCAGTTACGGGGTCCCGAACACTGAAGCTTTCTTT

J: TRBJ2-2
D: TRBD1
V: TRBV2
size: -
CDR3: CASSKTGANTGELFF
DNA: TGTGCCAGCAGTAAGACAGGGGCGAACACCGGGGAGCTGTTTTTT

J: TRBJ1-1
D: -
V: TRBV5-6
size: -
CDR3: CASSHTGSEAFF
DNA: TGTGCCAGCAGCCATACAGGGAGTGAAGCTTTCTTT

J: TRBJ1-4
D: -
V: TRBV5-1
size: few
CDR3: CASSLHSSEKLFF
DNA: TGCGCCAGCAGCTTGCACTCTAGTGAAAAACTGTTTTTT

J: TRBJ1-2
D: TRBD1
V: TRBV19
size: few
CDR3: CASMPGQTSNYGYTF
DNA: TGTGCCAGTATGCCGGGACAGACCTCTAACTATGGCTACACCTTC

J: TRBJ1-6
D: -
V: TRBV5-4
size: -
CDR3: CASSFVTPDNSPLHF
DNA: TGTGCCAGCAGCTTTGTGACCCCTGATAATTCACCCCTCCACTTT

J: TRBJ1-3
D: -
V: TRBV30
size: -
CDR3: CAWSPGQRGFSGNTIYF
DNA: TGTGCCTGGAGTCCCGGACAGAGGGGATTCTCTGGAAACACCATATATTTT

J: TRBJ1-1
D: TRBD1
V: TRBV6-6
size: few
CDR3: CASSGQGNTEAFF
DNA: TGTGCCAGCAGTGGACAGGGGAACACTGAAGCTTTCTTT

J: TRBJ2-4
D: -
V: TRBV5-1
size: -
CDR3: CASSLDTAKGIQYF
DNA: TGCGCCAGCAGCTTGGACACCGCCAAGGGCATTCAGTACTTC

J: TRBJ2-7
D: TRBD1
V: TRBV7-8
size: few
CDR3: CASSEARQGANYEQYF
DNA: TGTGCCAGCAGCGAGGCGAGACAGGGGGCGAACTACGAGCAGTACTTC

J: TRBJ2-6
D: TRBD1
V: TRBV5-4
size: -
CDR3: CASSLGQGAAGANVLTF
DNA: TGTGCCAGCAGCCTAGGACAGGGTGCAGCTGGGGCCAACGTCCTGACTTTC

J: TRBJ1-4
D: -
V: TRBV7-9
size: few
CDR3: CASRPRTDEKLFF
DNA: TGTGCCAGCAGACCGAGGACAGATGAAAAACTGTTTTTT

J: TRBJ2-5
D: TRBD1
V: TRBV4-1
size: -
CDR3: CASSQFPGQGIQETQYF
DNA: TGCGCCAGCAGCCAGTTTCCGGGACAGGGAATCCAAGAGACCCAGTACTTC

J: TRBJ2-3
D: -
V: TRBV5-4
size: -
CDR3: CASSLEQVGTDTQYF
DNA: TGTGCCAGCAGCTTGGAACAGGTTGGCACAGATACGCAGTATTTT

J: TRBJ2-7
D: -
V: TRBV6-5
size: few
CDR3: CASSLGGPYEQYF
DNA: TGTGCCAGCAGCCTCGGGGGACCCTACGAGCAGTACTTC

J: TRBJ2-7
D: TRBD2
V: TRBV27
size: -
CDR3: CASLNTWTSFHEQYF
DNA: TGTGCCAGCCTCAATACTTGGACTAGCTTCCACGAGCAGTACTTC

J: TRBJ1-2
D: -
V: TRBV6-6
size: -
CDR3: CASRGGHLSVYGYTF
DNA: TGTGCCAGCAGAGGGGGACACCTGAGCGTCTATGGCTACACCTTC

J: TRBJ1-5
D: -
V: TRBV7-9
size: few
CDR3: CASSSQTGQPQHF
DNA: TGTGCCAGCAGCTCGCAAACAGGGCAGCCCCAGCATTTT

J: TRBJ1-1
D: TRBD1
V: TRBV5-1
size: few
CDR3: CASRAGTGEATEAFF
DNA: TGCGCCAGCAGGGCTGGGACAGGGGAGGCCACTGAAGCTTTCTTT

J: TRBJ1-2
D: -
V: TRBV30
size: -
CDR3: CAWAANYGYTF
DNA: TGTGCCTGGGCCGCTAACTATGGCTACACCTTC

J: TRBJ1-1
D: TRBD1
V: TRBV18
size: few
CDR3: CASSNRGTEAFF
DNA: TGTGCCAGCTCAAACAGGGGGACTGAAGCTTTCTTT

J: TRBJ2-7
D: TRBD1
V: TRBV6-5
size: -
CDR3: CASSLSGQGAYEQYF
DNA: TGTGCCAGCAGTCTGTCCGGACAGGGTGCATACGAGCAGTACTTC

J: TRBJ2-3
D: TRBD2
V: TRBV5-4
size: -
CDR3: CASSPGLAGGLRLNTDTQYF
DNA: TGTGCCAGCAGCCCTGGACTAGCGGGGGGGTTACGCCTTAACACAGATACGCAGTATTTT

J: TRBJ2-2
D: TRBD2
V: TRBV6-4
size: once
CDR3: CASRSGTSTGELFF
DNA: TGTGCCAGCCGATCCGGGACTAGCACCGGGGAGCTGTTTTTT

J: TRBJ1-2
D: -
V: TRBV4-2
size: -
CDR3: CASSQDSTGRNYGYTF
DNA: TGTGCCAGCAGCCAAGATTCAACAGGGCGAAACTATGGCTACACCTTC

J: TRBJ1-5
D: -
V: TRBV28
size: -
CDR3: CASNPALVNQPQHF
DNA: TGTGCCAGCAACCCGGCTTTGGTCAATCAGCCCCAGCATTTT

J: TRBJ2-3
D: -
V: TRBV7-9
size: -
CDR3: CASSLALSGPLSTDTQYF
DNA: TGTGCCAGCAGCTTAGCGCTTTCGGGACCCCTGAGCACAGATACGCAGTATTTT

J: TRBJ2-7
D: TRBD2
V: TRBV29-1
size: once
CDR3: CSVEGAGGSSYEQYF
DNA: TGCAGCGTTGAAGGAGCGGGAGGCTCTTCCTACGAGCAGTACTTC

J: TRBJ2-1
D: -
V: TRBV14
size: -
CDR3: CASSQPGAIGEQFF
DNA: TGTGCCAGCAGCCAACCTGGGGCAATCGGTGAGCAGTTCTTC

J: TRBJ1-2
D: -
V: TRBV19
size: -
CDR3: CATNRDNGYTF
DNA: TGTGCCACTAACCGGGACAATGGCTACACCTTC

J: TRBJ2-5
D: -
V: TRBV5-1
size: few
CDR3: CASSWVGLQETQYF
DNA: TGCGCCAGCAGCTGGGTGGGGCTCCAAGAGACCCAGTACTTC

J: TRBJ2-7
D: -
V: TRBV27
size: -
CDR3: CASRGEGAQTDYEQYF
DNA: TGTGCCAGCAGGGGGGAGGGGGCCCAGACAGATTACGAGCAGTACTTC

J: TRBJ2-5
D: -
V: TRBV7-8
size: -
CDR3: CASSWGRSPQETQYF
DNA: TGTGCCAGCAGCTGGGGTAGATCCCCCCAAGAGACCCAGTACTTC

J: TRBJ1-2
D: -
V: TRBV9
size: -
CDR3: CASSAMGERGEGYTF
DNA: TGTGCCAGCAGCGCGATGGGCGAGAGGGGAGAAGGCTACACCTTC

J: TRBJ2-7
D: -
V: TRBV19
size: -
CDR3: CASSWTEDTEQYF
DNA: TGTGCCAGTAGTTGGACAGAAGATACCGAGCAGTACTTC

J: TRBJ1-2
D: -
V: TRBV5-4
size: -
CDR3: CASSFGRGGYTF
DNA: TGTGCCAGCAGCTTCGGCAGGGGTGGCTACACCTTC

J: TRBJ2-5
D: -
V: TRBV29-1
size: few
CDR3: CSVVGFFQETQYF
DNA: TGCAGCGTTGTTGGTTTCTTCCAAGAGACCCAGTACTTC

J: TRBJ2-2
D: -
V: TRBV5-1
size: few
CDR3: CASSFMGEGTGELFF
DNA: TGCGCCAGCAGCTTCATGGGGGAAGGAACCGGGGAGCTGTTTTTT

J: TRBJ2-2
D: -
V: TRBV29-1
size: -
CDR3: CSVVVHQLNTGELFF
DNA: TGCAGCGTTGTCGTCCACCAACTTAACACCGGGGAGCTGTTTTTT

J: TRBJ2-5
D: -
V: TRBV2
size: -
CDR3: CASSGTTVGETQYF
DNA: TGTGCCAGCAGTGGGACAACAGTCGGGGAGACCCAGTACTTC

J: TRBJ1-1
D: -
V: TRBV21-1
size: -
CDR3: CASGDRGTEAFF
DNA: TGTGCCAGCGGCGACAGGGGCACTGAAGCTTTCTTT

J: TRBJ1-4
D: -
V: TRBV30
size: -
CDR3: CAWSRSDREKLFF
DNA: TGTGCCTGGAGTAGAAGCGATCGTGAAAAACTGTTTTTT

J: TRBJ2-2
D: -
V: TRBV7-2
size: -
CDR3: CASSQNRGRVTGELFF
DNA: TGTGCCAGCAGCCAGAACCGGGGCAGGGTCACCGGGGAGCTGTTTTTT

J: TRBJ1-4
D: -
V: TRBV7-6
size: -
CDR3: CASSLEVRTNEKLFF
DNA: TGTGCCAGCAGCTTAGAGGTCCGGACTAATGAAAAACTGTTTTTT

J: TRBJ1-1
D: -
V: TRBV5-1
size: few
CDR3: CASSLQGGSSTEAFF
DNA: TGCGCCAGCAGCTTGCAGGGCGGTTCGTCCACTGAAGCTTTCTTT

J: TRBJ2-2
D: TRBD1
V: TRBV25-1
size: -
CDR3: CASRPDRDYGELFF
DNA: TGTGCCAGCAGACCGGACAGGGATTACGGGGAGCTGTTTTTT

J: TRBJ2-2
D: TRBD2
V: TRBV12-5
size: few
CDR3: CASGLISSGSAGELFF
DNA: TGTGCTAGTGGTTTGATTTCTAGCGGGAGCGCCGGGGAGCTGTTTTTT

J: TRBJ2-7
D: -
V: TRBV6-5
size: -
CDR3: CASSYRGNTYEQYF
DNA: TGTGCCAGCAGTTACCGGGGGAATACCTACGAGCAGTACTTC

J: TRBJ2-2
D: -
V: TRBV18
size: few
CDR3: CASTTTGELFF
DNA: TGTGCCAGCACGACCACCGGGGAGCTGTTTTTT

J: TRBJ1-4
D: TRBD1
V: TRBV30
size: -
CDR3: CAWSVFTGGANRKLFF
DNA: TGTGCCTGGAGTGTATTCACAGGGGGCGCGAATAGAAAACTGTTTTTT

J: TRBJ2-7
D: TRBD1
V: TRBV5-6
size: -
CDR3: CASSFRDRPSYEQYF
DNA: TGTGCCAGCAGCTTCCGGGACAGGCCTTCCTACGAGCAGTACTTC

J: TRBJ1-2
D: -
V: TRBV5-1
size: -
CDR3: CASRLWTGYGYTF
DNA: TGCGCCAGCAGACTTTGGACGGGCTATGGCTACACCTTC

J: TRBJ2-1
D: -
V: TRBV5-1
size: -
CDR3: CASSLDSYNEQFF
DNA: TGCGCCAGCAGCTTAGATTCCTACAATGAGCAGTTCTTC